The entry below describes one TCR beta chain. The target antigen is unknown. CDR3 length equals 15 residues. CDR1 is SGHNT and CDR2 is YENEEA in the germline V gene. Trimming shortened V by 4 bases and J by 0 bases, and 10 bases separated the two germline ends. The PCR employed 60 Vbeta primers together with 13 Jbeta primers. Assay: immunoSEQ multiplex PCR; the TCRdb copy retains only in-frame clones and omits some. The sample shows under 300,000 clones, just under 85% of them seen only once. The sample comes from a study of cytomegalovirus exposure and HLA in healthy donors. Study-wide findings and caveats: Later analysis placed DRB1 highest and HLA-C lowest in TCR association rates, which differed by HLA locus. In vitro work confirmed that a few CMV-associated chains recognize CMV antigens. The study designated 150 or so TCR beta chains cytomegalovirus-associated.

The sequenced sample was PBMCs. The sequence came from a woman aged 40 to 50 in good health and CMV-seropositive. The chain recombines TRBV11-3 with TRBJ2-1; tentatively, D is TRBD2 (5 bases). In nucleotides, the CDR3 is TGTGCCAGCAGCTCTACTAGACTCTCCTACAATGAGCAGTTCTTC. Translation gives CASSSTRLSYNEQFF.